This T cell receptor (beta chain) was captured by sequencing in a study of T cell clones after liver transplantation. Clones were read by immunoSEQ multiplex PCR, and TCRdb kept only the in-frame ones, dropping some. The table has roughly 70,000 clones, 75% to 85% seen once. Trimming shortened V by 7 bases and J by 0 bases, and 9 bases separated the two germline ends. The CDR3 extends over 13 amino acids. CDR1 is SQVTM and CDR2 is ANQGSEA in the germline V gene. This clone has just one count. The antigen is undetermined. Whole-study results and caveats: Graft donor-reactive T cells possibly entered the graft instead of undergoing deletion. Small, mixed patient groups and varying post-transplant times limit these conclusions.

The chain recombines TRBV29-1 with TRBJ1-4, with a tentative D call TRBD1 (5 bases). This material consisted of CD4+ T cells from blood, taken before liver transplant. This TCR was recovered from a human donor who received a liver transplant. CDR3 residues: CSAGTATNEKLFF. CDR3 sequence (DNA): TGCAGCGCAGGGACGGCAACTAATGAAAAACTGTTTTTT.